This TCR beta chain was captured in a study of vaccination effects on CD4 cells after COVID-19 (dated by TCRdb to about 2022). Study-level background: Post-vaccine samples across the study were collected a median of 72 days after the second dose, with a range of 14 to 241. A total of 10 COVID-19 convalescent patients and a handful of SARS-CoV-2-naive healthy vaccine recipients were included in the full study. The Oncomine TCR Beta short-read assay on an Illumina iSeq 100 was used to sequence cultures from other donors in the study. SARS-CoV-2 spike-specific CD4+ TCR repertoires were compared before and after mRNA vaccination in COVID-19 convalescent patients and in infection-naive vaccine recipients. Broader findings and caveats from the paper: The study was limited by a small number of convalescent patients and lacked early post-infection timepoints. Clones induced by infection and clones induced by vaccination both contracted markedly at late timepoints after vaccination, which fits with T cell responses waning over time. In healthy vaccine recipients, vaccine-induced clones were almost all SARS-CoV-2 mono-reactive, with only 1 of 255 being cross-reactive with common cold coronaviruses.

In the ViraFEST assay, PBMC were stimulated with viral peptide pools, and TCR sequencing was then used to find antigen-specific CD4+ T cell clonotypes based on their expansion. After approximately eleven days of culture, CD4+ T cells were isolated with the EasySep CD4+ T cell isolation kit. Each participant received two doses of an mRNA SARS-CoV-2 vaccine, either BNT162b2 or mRNA-1273. Healthy vaccine recipients had no prior SARS-CoV-2 infection, confirmed by negative nucleocapsid antibodies before and after vaccination. Each well held around 1.9 million PBMC cultured in IMDM containing approximately 5% human AB serum, about 10 IU/ml IL-2 and gentamicin, along with around 9.1 ug/ml peptides. On days 3 and 7, half of the culture medium was replaced with fresh IL-2-containing medium. Unless otherwise noted, each peptide stimulation condition was cultured in triplicate wells. Using Ficoll-Paque Plus gradient centrifugation, PBMC were separated from whole blood and then either used fresh or cryopreserved at -140C. Overlapping peptide pools spanned the spike proteins of SARS-CoV-2 and the common cold coronaviruses HCoV-NL63, HCoV-OC43 and HCoV-229E. Genomic DNA was extracted from cultured CD4+ T cells with the QIAamp micro DNA kit.

In the case of this clone: Its cognate antigen has yet to be identified. The input lacks base qualities; no much larger clone sits a single base away.

V lost 6 bases and J lost 6 bases, and the count of bases not matched to a germline gene is 10. The germline V gene supplies CDR1 SNHLY and CDR2 FYNNEI. The CDR3 contains 15 residues, cysteine and phenylalanine counted. Solely the CDR3 DNA is kept, with 45 bases framed from the first base. The method was the immunoSEQ multiplex PCR assay. DNA from the cultured, isolated CD4+ T cells was subjected to TCR beta CDR3 sequencing. Per the source publication's procedure: Non-productive TCR sequences were removed and reads were trimmed to the CDR3 region, keeping CDR3s of at least 7 amino acids. Antigen-specific clonotypes were identified with the MANAFEST web app by comparing expansion in peptide wells against reference cultures. Positive clones required FDR<0.05 expansion versus reference and all other wells, odds ratio above 5, and frequency above 0.1% in two replicate wells. Cross-reactive clonotypes were defined as significantly expanded in SARS-CoV-2 spike wells and in at least one common cold coronavirus spike condition. Using the stringdist R package, CDR3 similarity was measured by Levenshtein distance, and unrooted trees were constructed with ape in R 3.6.1. TCRdb holds this immuneACCESS table with in-frame rearrangements only. Some clones are missing; in checked studies, unresolved V genes explain under half, and the rest has no known cause. The D gene and trimming were derived from the DNA, and the V and J assignments and clone size from that table. In this sample the table shows more than 11,000 clones, 55% to 85% of which occur a single time. 8% to 10% of the sample is held by the ten biggest clonotypes.

Recombination linked TRBV2 to TRBJ1-5; a stretch of 8 junction bases matches TRBD1. The starting material was CD4+ T cells from PBMCs cultured with SARS-CoV-2 spike peptides, obtained after COVID-19 vaccination. Sample cell subset or site, as interpreted from the label and publication: SARS-CoV-2 spike overlapping peptide pool stimulation. The origin of this receptor is a human donor who received a COVID-19 vaccine. The nucleotide sequence is TGTGCCAGCAGACCACACAGGGGGAAGGGTCAGCCCCAGCATTTT. The translation is CASRPHRGKGQPQHF.